Each of the 26 T cell receptor beta chains below was sequenced from the same sample in a study of T cells in Graves' hyperthyroidism and ophthalmopathy. Regions amplified from RNA transcripts were the TCR beta CDR3 regions. TCR CDR3 regions were first amplified by RT-PCR with HTBI primers. TCRdb re-called the multiplex PCR reads with MiXCR, one entry per CDR3 protein. The sample holds about 290,000 distinct CDR3 sequences, about a sixth seen once. The sample consisted of blood. All receptors derive from a woman in her sixties with Graves' ophthalmopathy.

This clonotype was detected a few times. V usage is TRBV4-2 and J usage is TRBJ2-1; a possible D gene is TRBD2 (6 bases). Germline CDR1 is LGHNA and CDR2 is YNFKEQ. With 0 bases removed from V and 6 bases from J, the gap between germline ends came to 18 bases. The CDR3 extends over 17 amino acids. In DNA form, the CDR3 reads TGTGCCAGCAGCCAAGAATTCCGGAGGGGCGCGTTCAATGAGCAGTTCTTC. Amino acid sequence: CASSQEFRRGAFNEQFF.

This chain links TRBV28 with TRBJ2-7; the D call may be TRBD1 or TRBD2 (5 bases each). This CDR3 is 14 amino acids long. V dropped 2 bases and J dropped 5 bases, with 13 bases sitting between them. Germline V gene lookup returns CDR1 MDHEN and CDR2 SYDVKM. In nucleotides, the CDR3 is TGTGCCAGCAGTTTAGTTGGGGCGCGGGACGAGCAGTACTTC. This codes for CASSLVGARDEQYF.

This rearrangement joins TRBV28 to TRBJ2-1, with TRBD2 as a possible D gene (5 bases). The ends were cut back, 1 base at V and 9 bases at J, with 16 bases in the middle. CDR3 length equals 15 residues. Germline V CDR1 and CDR2: MDHEN, SYDVKM. CDR3 residues: CASSLSGEGKGEQFF. CDR3 DNA: TGTGCCAGCAGTTTATCAGGAGAGGGCAAGGGTGAGCAGTTCTTC.

This clonotype was seen many times. This chain links TRBV20-1 with TRBJ2-5; D is undetermined. The CDR3 extends over 15 amino acids. Germline V gives CDR1 DFQATT, CDR2 SNEGSKA (reference sequence). V lost 5 bases and J lost 5, with 21 bases in between. The CDR3 region has the DNA TGCAGTGCTCACATCGAAATGGATGCGCGGGAGACCCAGTACTTC. Protein product: CSAHIEMDARETQYF.

The chain is built from TRBV30 and TRBJ1-5; D perhaps matches TRBD1 (6 bases). Germline CDR1 is GTSNPN and CDR2 is SVGIG (reference sequence). Trimming left V 5 bases short and J 2 bases short, with 10 bases between. The CDR3 has 13 amino acids. CDR3 region: CAWGDRRNQPQHF. Written as DNA, the CDR3 is TGTGCCTGGGGTGACAGGCGCAATCAGCCCCAGCATTTT.

V is TRBV4-3 and J is TRBJ2-6, with 7 bases matching TRBD2. Germline assignment: CDR1 LGHNA and CDR2 YSLEER. CDR3 size: 15 residues. J gave up 12 bases and V 0 bases, and 8 bases lay outside the gene matches. The CDR3 DNA follows: TGCGCCAGCAGCCAAGAGTTCGGGGGGTTCGGCGTCCTGACTTTC. Protein sequence: CASSQEFGGFGVLTF.

There are many counts of this clonotype. This chain links TRBV18 with TRBJ2-5; either TRBD1 or TRBD2 may supply D (5 bases each). V dropped 0 bases and J dropped 0 bases, with 11 bases sitting between them. Germline V gives CDR1 KGHSH, CDR2 LQKENI. CDR3 length equals 16 residues. The CDR3 nucleotides read TGTGCCAGCTCACCACCGTCGGGGCAGTACCAAGAGACCCAGTACTTC. This sequence encodes CASSPPSGQYQETQYF.

This clonotype showed up just once. A read error is possible here, since a much larger clone lies one base away. V and J are TRBV28 and TRBJ2-7; 8 bases fit TRBD1. The CDR3 contains 14 residues. Germline values: CDR1 MDHEN, CDR2 SYDVKM. The CDR3 here is CASRLSGQGYEQYF. The DNA of the CDR3 is TGTGCCAGCCGTTTGAGCGGACAGGGCTACGAGCAGTACTTC.

Comment on this clonotype: The junction differs from germline at one of its ends, possibly a read error. This chain connects TRBV6-1 to TRBJ2-7; D is unclear. Germline CDR1 is MNHNS and CDR2 is SASEGT. This CDR3 has 15 amino acids. CDR3 DNA sequence: TGTACCAGCAGTGCCCGGTTCGACGCGTCCTACGAGCAGTACTTC. This translates into CTSSARFDASYEQYF.

This clonotype was observed at least ten times. The chain links TRBV27 to TRBJ1-1, with unresolved D. V was cut by 4 bases and J by 1 base, with 10 bases left in between. This CDR3 comprises 14 residues. Looked up from germline, CDR1 is MNHEY and CDR2 is SMNVEV (reference sequence). The CDR3 DNA is TGTGCCAGCAGTTGGTCCCACCGGAACACTGAAGCTTTCTTT. Translation gives CASSWSHRNTEAFF.

This clonotype was seen repeatedly, ten times or more. V is TRBV5-8 and J is TRBJ1-1; perhaps TRBD1 as D (5 bases). The CDR3 spans 16 residues. Trimming took 2 bases from V and 3 from J, leaving 17 bases between them. CDR1 is SGHTS and CDR2 is YDEGEE in the germline V gene. In DNA, the CDR3 is TGTGCCAGCAGCTTTCGATTGAGCCAGGGCGACACTGAAGCTTTCTTT. This translates into CASSFRLSQGDTEAFF.

This clonotype was picked up many times. The chain employs TRBV2 and TRBJ1-1; the D gene is possibly TRBD1 (6 bases). Germline V gene lookup returns CDR1 SNHLY and CDR2 FYNNEI. V was trimmed by 6 bases and J by 4 bases, leaving 15 bases between them. The CDR3 has 14 residues. The chain's CDR3 is CASSGTRRFTEAFF. The CDR3 DNA is TGTGCCAGCAGCGGGACAAGACGATTCACTGAAGCTTTCTTT.

In this sample, this clonotype turned up a few times. The V and J genes are TRBV5-6 and TRBJ2-5; D is possibly TRBD2 (6 bases). Trimming pared 4 bases from V and 5 bases from J, leaving 12 bases between. Germline assignment: CDR1 SGHDT and CDR2 YYEEEE. The CDR3 totals 13 residues. The CDR3 DNA is TGTGCCAGCAGCACGGGACTTTGGGAGACCCAGTACTTC. As protein: CASSTGLWETQYF.

In this sample, this clonotype turned up many times. This chain connects TRBV7-2 to TRBJ1-1; D perhaps matches TRBD1 (6 bases). This CDR3 contains 16 residues. CDR1 is SGHTA and CDR2 is FQGNSA in the germline V gene. Trimming removed 0 bases at V and 14 bases at J, with 25 bases between. The CDR3 DNA reads TGTGCCAGCAGCTTAGCGAGTAAAGGGGGAAGGTCTTATGCCTTCTTT. As protein: CASSLASKGGRSYAFF.

CDR3 amino acids: CASSEALVGSASGNTIYF. For the CDR3, the DNA is TGTGCCAGCAGTGAAGCGCTTGTCGGCAGCGCCTCTGGAAACACCATATATTTT. The chain employs TRBV6-1 and TRBJ1-3; no definite D call. Trimming shortened V by 0 bases and J by 0 bases, and 15 bases separated the two germline ends. The germline V gene encodes CDR1 MNHNS and CDR2 SASEGT. The CDR3 runs to 18 residues.

This clonotype was observed at least ten times. V and J are TRBV11-2 and TRBJ1-3, with 8 bases fitting TRBD1. V trimming: 5 bases; J trimming: 7 bases; junction bases outside the gene matches: 7. The CDR3 spans 14 residues. Germline V gene lookup returns CDR1 SGHAT and CDR2 FQNNGV. Written as DNA, the CDR3 is TGTGCCAGCAGCGCTCAGACAGGGGTGAACACCATATATTTT. Protein product: CASSAQTGVNTIYF.

This clonotype was found many times. The gene calls are TRBV9 and TRBJ2-7; 8 nucleotides line up with TRBD2. Trimming took 3 bases from V and 4 from J; bases not matched to a gene: 9. Germline V CDR1 and CDR2: SGDLS, YYNGEE. The CDR3 is made up of 15 amino acids. In DNA form, the CDR3 reads TGTGCCAGCAGCGAATATAGCGGGAACGGATACGAGCAGTACTTC. Its translation: CASSEYSGNGYEQYF.

This clonotype was seen repeatedly, ten times or more. The V and J genes are TRBV7-9 and TRBJ2-5; D is unclear. The CDR3 is made up of 15 amino acids. With 5 bases removed from V and 1 base from J, the gap between germline ends came to 14 bases. Germline V CDR1 and CDR2: SEHNR, FQNEAQ (reference sequence). This CDR3 reads CASSQYAGSQETQYF. The CDR3 DNA is TGTGCCAGCAGCCAATATGCCGGATCCCAAGAGACCCAGTACTTC.

This clonotype was observed many times. V is TRBV7-2 and J is TRBJ2-5; 7 nucleotides match TRBD1. The CDR3 length is 14 residues. The ends lost 6 bases at V and 4 bases at J; junction bases unmatched: 8. CDR1 is SGHTA, CDR2 FQGNSA, per germline. The CDR3 is CASSKGQNRETQYF. The CDR3 nucleotides read TGTGCCAGCAGTAAGGGACAGAATCGAGAGACCCAGTACTTC.

CDR3 sequence reads: CASGLGTSGGINEQFF. The DNA of the CDR3 is TGTGCTAGTGGTCTCGGGACTAGCGGGGGGATCAATGAGCAGTTCTTC. V gene TRBV12-5 combines with J gene TRBJ2-1, with 15 bases matching TRBD2. This CDR3 comprises 16 residues. Germline CDR1 LGHNT, CDR2 FRNRAP. V was pared by 5 bases and J by 6 bases, with 5 bases of the junction left unmatched.

This clonotype occurred a few times. The gene calls are TRBV5-5 and TRBJ1-2; tentative D call: TRBD1 (5 bases). CDR3 size: 14 residues. CDR1 is SGHKS and CDR2 is YYEKEE in the germline V gene (reference sequence). Trimming shortened V by 1 base and J by 4 bases, and 11 bases separated the two germline ends. The CDR3 coding sequence is TGTGCCAGCAGCTTGAGGCAGGGATTCTATGGCTACACCTTC. Encoded protein: CASSLRQGFYGYTF.

This clonotype was counted many times. This chain uses TRBV27 with TRBJ2-7; 7 bases align to TRBD1. V shed 5 bases and J 0 bases; nucleotides not matched to a gene: 13. Germline assignment: CDR1 MNHEY and CDR2 SMNVEV (reference sequence). The CDR3 is made up of 17 amino acids. The CDR3 DNA reads as TGTGCCAGCAGTGCCAGAACCGGGACAGTGAGCTCCTACGAGCAGTACTTC. Translating it yields CASSARTGTVSSYEQYF.

This clonotype was observed at least ten times. The gene calls are TRBV13 and TRBJ2-2; maybe TRBD2 (5 bases). This CDR3 contains 13 residues. The V gene lost 5 bases and the J gene lost 5 bases, with 9 bases spanning the gap. Per germline, CDR1 PRHDT and CDR2 FYEKMQ (reference sequence). CDR3 sequence: CASSGPGTGELFF. CDR3 sequence (DNA): TGTGCCAGCAGCGGTCCGGGAACCGGGGAGCTGTTTTTT.

This clonotype was recorded at least ten times. CDR3 amino acids: CASSVVGGTEAFF. DNA of the CDR3: TGTGCCAGCAGCGTAGTAGGGGGAACTGAAGCTTTCTTT. This chain connects TRBV7-9 to TRBJ1-1; possible D gene TRBD1, 6 bases. The CDR3 extends over 13 amino acids. Germline loops: CDR1 SEHNR, CDR2 FQNEAQ (reference sequence). V lost 5 bases to trimming and J lost 5 bases, with 12 bases between them. The full variable domain, its missing parts supplied by reference TRBV7-9 and TRBJ1-1, is DTGVSQNPRHKITKRGQNVTFRCDPISEHNRLYWYRQTLGQGPEFLTYFQNEAQLEKSRLLSDRFSAERPKGSFSTLEIQRTEQGDSAMYLCASSVVGGTEAFFGQGTRLTVV.

This clonotype has at least ten counts. The chain has TRBV10-3 and TRBJ2-1; 8 nucleotides line up with TRBD2. J lost 5 bases, V lost 6 bases, and 6 bases had no gene match. The germline V gene has CDR1 ENHRY and CDR2 SYGVKD. The CDR3 length is 14 residues. Here the CDR3 DNA reads TGTGCCATCAGAGCGGGAGAGCCGAACAATGAGCAGTTCTTC. Encoded protein: CAIRAGEPNNEQFF.

This clonotype has ten or more counts. The chain employs TRBV27 and TRBJ2-5; D not resolved. Trimming shortened V by 0 bases and J by 1 base, and 9 bases separated the two germline ends. The CDR3 loop spans 15 amino acids. Germline CDR1 and CDR2: MNHEY and SMNVEV (reference sequence). The CDR3 is CASSLSGRPQETQYF. The CDR3 DNA reads as TGTGCCAGCAGTTTATCGGGCCGCCCCCAAGAGACCCAGTACTTC.